This T cell receptor (beta chain) was captured by sequencing in a study of cytomegalovirus exposure and HLA in healthy donors. Study-level findings and limits: Reports showed the classifier diagnosing cytomegalovirus status with high specificity and sensitivity. Being productive about 87% or about 30% of the time was typical of most TCR beta V segments in an earlier analysis.

The germline CDR1 and CDR2 sequences are SEHNR and FQNEAQ (reference sequence). This CDR3 contains 13 residues. As regards this clone: What it binds is unknown.

Amplification used 60 Vbeta primers and 13 Jbeta primers. Some clones are missing from TCRdb's copy, which holds only in-frame ones; the method was immunoSEQ multiplex PCR. The sample carries roughly 120,000 clones, about three quarters recorded once. The sample comprised PBMCs. This clonotype was sampled from a human donor in good health. The chain links TRBV7-9 to TRBJ2-5; D possibly corresponds to TRBD1 (5 bases). The end of the DNA aligns better with TRBJ2-7, so the J call may be wrong. CDR3 in DNA: TGTGCCAGCAGCCCGAGACAGATCTACGAGCAGTACTTC. The encoded protein is CASSPRQIYEQYF.